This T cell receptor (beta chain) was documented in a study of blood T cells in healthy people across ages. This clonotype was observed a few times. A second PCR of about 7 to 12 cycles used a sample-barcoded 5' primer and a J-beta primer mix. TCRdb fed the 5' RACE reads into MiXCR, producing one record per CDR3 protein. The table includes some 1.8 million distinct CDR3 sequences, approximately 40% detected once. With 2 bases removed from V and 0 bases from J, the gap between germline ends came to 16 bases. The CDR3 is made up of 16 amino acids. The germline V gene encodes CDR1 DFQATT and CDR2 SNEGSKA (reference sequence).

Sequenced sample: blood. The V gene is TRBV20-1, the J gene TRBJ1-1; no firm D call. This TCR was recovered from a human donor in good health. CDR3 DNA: TGCAGTGCTAGAAACGTGGGTAGGGCTATGAACACTGAAGCTTTCTTT. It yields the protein CSARNVGRAMNTEAFF.